The T cell receptor beta chain under discussion was sequenced for a study of TIL therapy for anti-PD-1-resistant metastatic lung cancer. In the study overall: Half of patients were current or former smokers. Study-wide results and limits: Infused TIL clonotypes partially replaced the baseline blood repertoire, then decayed over months.

Trimming at V came to 5 bases and at J to 4 bases, leaving 6 bases not matched to a gene. Germline CDR1 MRHNA, CDR2 SNTAGT. This CDR3 is built from 16 residues. As regards this clone: What it binds is not known.

This was the immunoSEQ v3 assay. Libraries were sequenced to approximately 2 million read pairs (survey) or roughly 5-6 million (deep). Produced via immunoSEQ multiplex PCR; TCRdb's table is partial and in-frame only. This table has 35,000 to 55,000 clones, roughly 85% appearing once. The time point denotes: pre-treatment sample, taken before nivolumab and TIL therapy. The V call is TRBV6-4, the J call TRBJ2-2; 11 positions match TRBD1. Specimen: blood, collected at baseline. This receptor was taken from a man in his 70s with non-small cell lung cancer. CDR3: CASSSGQGVTTGELFF. CDR3 nucleotides: TGTGCCAGCAGTTCGGGACAGGGGGTAACCACCGGGGAGCTGTTTTTT.